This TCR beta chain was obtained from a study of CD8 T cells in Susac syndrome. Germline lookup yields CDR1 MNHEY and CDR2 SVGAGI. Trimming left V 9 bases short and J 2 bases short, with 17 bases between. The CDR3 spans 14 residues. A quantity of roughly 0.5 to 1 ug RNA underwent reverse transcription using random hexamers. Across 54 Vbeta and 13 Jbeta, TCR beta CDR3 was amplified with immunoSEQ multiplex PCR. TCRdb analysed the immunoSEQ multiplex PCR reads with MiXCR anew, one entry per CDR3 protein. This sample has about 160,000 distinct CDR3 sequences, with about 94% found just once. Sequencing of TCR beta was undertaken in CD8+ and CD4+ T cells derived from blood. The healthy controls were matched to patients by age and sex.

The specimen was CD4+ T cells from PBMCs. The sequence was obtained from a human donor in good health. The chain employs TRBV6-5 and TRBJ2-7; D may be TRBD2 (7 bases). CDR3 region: CASTAGASPYEQYF. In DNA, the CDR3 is TGTGCCAGTACTGCGGGGGCATCCCCCTACGAGCAGTACTTC.